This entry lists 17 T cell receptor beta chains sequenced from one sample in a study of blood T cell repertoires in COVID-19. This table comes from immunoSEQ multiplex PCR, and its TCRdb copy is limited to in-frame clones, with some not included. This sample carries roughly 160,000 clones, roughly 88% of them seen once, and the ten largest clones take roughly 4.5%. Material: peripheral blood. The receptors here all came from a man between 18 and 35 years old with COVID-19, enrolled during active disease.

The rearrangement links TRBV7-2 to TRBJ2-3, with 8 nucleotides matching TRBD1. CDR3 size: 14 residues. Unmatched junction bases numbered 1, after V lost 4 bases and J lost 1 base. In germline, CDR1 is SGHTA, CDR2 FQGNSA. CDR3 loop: CASSSQGGTDTQYF. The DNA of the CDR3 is TGTGCCAGCAGCTCACAGGGGGGCACAGATACGCAGTATTTT.

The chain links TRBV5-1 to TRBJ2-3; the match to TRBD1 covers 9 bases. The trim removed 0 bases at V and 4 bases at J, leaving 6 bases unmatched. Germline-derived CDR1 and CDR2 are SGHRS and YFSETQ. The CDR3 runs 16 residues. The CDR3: CASSLAGTGLADTQYF. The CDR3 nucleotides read TGCGCCAGCAGCTTGGCGGGGACAGGGCTCGCAGATACGCAGTATTTT.

The CDR3 DNA follows: TGTGCCATCAGTCGGACTGCAGGCAATGAGCAGTTCTTC. Translated, it gives CAISRTAGNEQFF. The J gene is TRBJ2-1, the V gene TRBV10-3, with a weak D call TRBD2 (5 bases). Germline values: CDR1 ENHRY, CDR2 SYGVKD. The CDR3 consists of 13 residues. V gave up 5 bases and J gave up 6 bases, with 11 bases separating them.

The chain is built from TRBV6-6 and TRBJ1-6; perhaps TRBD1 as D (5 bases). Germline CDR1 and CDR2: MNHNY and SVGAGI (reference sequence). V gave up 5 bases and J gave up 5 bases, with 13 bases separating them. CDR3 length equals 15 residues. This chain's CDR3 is CASSTQGGDNSPLHF. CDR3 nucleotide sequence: TGTGCCAGCAGTACCCAGGGAGGGGATAATTCACCCCTCCACTTT.

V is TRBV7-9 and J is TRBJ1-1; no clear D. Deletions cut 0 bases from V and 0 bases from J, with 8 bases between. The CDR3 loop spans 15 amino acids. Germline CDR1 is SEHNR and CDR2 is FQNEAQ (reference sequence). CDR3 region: CASSLALGMNTEAFF. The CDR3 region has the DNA TGTGCCAGCAGCTTAGCGCTGGGCATGAACACTGAAGCTTTCTTT. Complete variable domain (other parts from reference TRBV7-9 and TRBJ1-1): DTGVSQNPRHKITKRGQNVTFRCDPISEHNRLYWYRQTLGQGPEFLTYFQNEAQLEKSRLLSDRFSAERPKGSFSTLEIQRTEQGDSAMYLCASSLALGMNTEAFFGQGTRLTVV.

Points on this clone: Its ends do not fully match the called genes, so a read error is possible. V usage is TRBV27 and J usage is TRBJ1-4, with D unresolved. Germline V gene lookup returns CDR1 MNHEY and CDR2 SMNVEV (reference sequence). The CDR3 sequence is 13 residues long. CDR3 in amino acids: CAILRRANEKLLF. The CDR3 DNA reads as TGTGCCATCTTACGGCGGGCTAATGAAAAACTGCTTTTT.

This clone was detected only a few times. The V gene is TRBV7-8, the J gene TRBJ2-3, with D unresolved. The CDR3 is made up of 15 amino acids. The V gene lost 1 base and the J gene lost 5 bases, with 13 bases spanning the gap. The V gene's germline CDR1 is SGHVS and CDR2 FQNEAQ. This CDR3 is CASSLEAKSGDTQYF. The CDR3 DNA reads TGTGCCAGCAGCTTAGAAGCGAAATCTGGAGATACGCAGTATTTT.

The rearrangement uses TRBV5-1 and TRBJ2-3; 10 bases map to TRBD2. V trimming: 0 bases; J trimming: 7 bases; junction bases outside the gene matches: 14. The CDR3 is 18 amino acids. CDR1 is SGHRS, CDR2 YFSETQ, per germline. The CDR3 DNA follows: TGCGCCAGCAGCTTGGTTTTAGCGGGAGGAGGCCCACACCATACGCAGTATTTT. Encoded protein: CASSLVLAGGGPHHTQYF.

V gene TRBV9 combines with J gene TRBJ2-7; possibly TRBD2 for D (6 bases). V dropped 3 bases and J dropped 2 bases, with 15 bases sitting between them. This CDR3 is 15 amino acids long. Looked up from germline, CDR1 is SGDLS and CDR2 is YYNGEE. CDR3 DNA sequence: TGTGCCAGCAGCGCCACTTCTCGGGGGACCTACGAGCAGTACTTC. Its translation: CASSATSRGTYEQYF.

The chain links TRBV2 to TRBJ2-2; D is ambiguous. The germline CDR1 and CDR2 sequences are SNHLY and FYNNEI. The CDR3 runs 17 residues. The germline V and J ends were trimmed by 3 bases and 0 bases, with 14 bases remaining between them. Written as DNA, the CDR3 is TGTGCCAGCAGTGACTACAGAAGAAACGCGAACACCGGGGAGCTGTTTTTT. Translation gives CASSDYRRNANTGELFF.

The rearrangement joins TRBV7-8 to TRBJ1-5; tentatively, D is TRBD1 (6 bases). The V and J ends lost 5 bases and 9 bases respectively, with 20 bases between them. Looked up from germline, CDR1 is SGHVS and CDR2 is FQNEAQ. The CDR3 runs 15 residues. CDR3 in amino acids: CASSQGSGGRGPQHF. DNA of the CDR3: TGTGCCAGCAGCCAGGGTTCCGGGGGGCGCGGGCCCCAGCATTTT.

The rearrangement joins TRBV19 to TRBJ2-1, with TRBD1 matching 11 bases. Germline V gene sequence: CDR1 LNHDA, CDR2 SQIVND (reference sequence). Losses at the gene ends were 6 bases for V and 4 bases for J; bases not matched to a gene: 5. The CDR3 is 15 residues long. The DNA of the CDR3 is TGTGCCAGTAGCCTGGGACAGGGGGTTTACAATGAGCAGTTCTTC. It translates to CASSLGQGVYNEQFF.

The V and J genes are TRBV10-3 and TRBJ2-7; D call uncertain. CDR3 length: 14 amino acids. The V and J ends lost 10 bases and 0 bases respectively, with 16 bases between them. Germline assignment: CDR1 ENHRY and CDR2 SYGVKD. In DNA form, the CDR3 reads TGTGCCACCTCCAGGCGTTTAAGCTCCTACGAGCAGTACTTC. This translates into CATSRRLSSYEQYF.

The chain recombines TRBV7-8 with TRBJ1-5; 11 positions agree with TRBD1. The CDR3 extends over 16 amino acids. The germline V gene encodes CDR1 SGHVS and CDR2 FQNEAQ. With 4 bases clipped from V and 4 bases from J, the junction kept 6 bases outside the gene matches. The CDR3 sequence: CASSSNRDRGNQPQHF. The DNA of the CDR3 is TGTGCCAGCAGCTCGAACCGGGACAGGGGGAATCAGCCCCAGCATTTT.

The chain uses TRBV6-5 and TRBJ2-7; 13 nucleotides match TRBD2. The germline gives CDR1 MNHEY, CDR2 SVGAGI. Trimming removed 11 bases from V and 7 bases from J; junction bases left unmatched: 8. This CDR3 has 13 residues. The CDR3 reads CASIGLAGEEQYF. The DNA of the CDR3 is TGTGCCTCCATTGGACTAGCGGGAGAAGAGCAGTACTTC.

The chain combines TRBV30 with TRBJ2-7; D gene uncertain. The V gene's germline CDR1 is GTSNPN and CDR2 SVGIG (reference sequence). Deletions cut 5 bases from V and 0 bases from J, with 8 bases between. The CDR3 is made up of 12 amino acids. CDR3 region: CAWGPSSYEQYF. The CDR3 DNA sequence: TGTGCCTGGGGCCCTAGCTCCTACGAGCAGTACTTC.

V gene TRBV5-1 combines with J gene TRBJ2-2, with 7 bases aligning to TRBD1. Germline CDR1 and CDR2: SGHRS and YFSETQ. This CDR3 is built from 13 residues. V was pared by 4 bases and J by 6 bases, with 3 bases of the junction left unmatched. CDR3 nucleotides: TGCGCCAGCAGCCAGGGACAGCCCGGGGAGCTGTTTTTT. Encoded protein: CASSQGQPGELFF.